A selection of T cell receptor beta chains follows, all from one sample in a study of Graves' ophthalmopathy and Graves' hyperthyroidism. Each CDR3 protein is one row after TCRdb ran MiXCR on the multiplex PCR reads. The sample contains roughly 380,000 distinct CDR3 sequences, 15% to 19% of which appear only once. Input material: peripheral blood. These receptors came from a woman between 18 and 30 years old with stable Graves' hyperthyroidism. Each CDR3 is given with its conserved first and last residue.

V: TRBV11-2
CDR3: CASSLDPVVGIQYF

V: TRBV2
CDR3: CASIQLATTYEQYF

V: TRBV12-3/TRBV12-4
CDR3: CASSGPAGTQYF

V: TRBV12-3/TRBV12-4
CDR3: CASSPRGPYSNQPQHF

V: TRBV4-2
CDR3: CASRRDRGNSPLHF

V: TRBV6-2/TRBV6-3
CDR3: CASSFLGTSFNQPQHF

V: TRBV11-1
CDR3: CASSLEGDSTGELFF

V: TRBV6-2/TRBV6-3
CDR3: CASTPLRLRAETQYF

V: TRBV24-1
CDR3: CATSDFTGGDQETQYF

V: TRBV7-2
CDR3: CASRGTGGYEQYF

V: TRBV6-1
CDR3: CASSESPVNSNQPQHF

V: TRBV10-3
CDR3: CAISEGQGVQPQHF

V: TRBV12-3/TRBV12-4
CDR3: CASSLIRTPSAYEQYF

V: TRBV9
CDR3: CASSLYSQPNTEAFF

V: TRBV4-2
CDR3: CASSQNRDRGTEAFF

V: TRBV10-1
CDR3: CASSENSGEQYF

V: TRBV9
CDR3: CASSVAMTRGPGNTIYF

V: TRBV4-1
CDR3: CASSQAGAIDGYTF

V: TRBV7-9
CDR3: CASSPRDRGLGQYF

V: TRBV12-3/TRBV12-4
CDR3: CASSFGARLAADTGELLF

V: TRBV20-1
CDR3: CSASRQTMNTEAFF

V: TRBV12-3/TRBV12-4
CDR3: CASSHYPRGEQPQHF

V: TRBV6-1
CDR3: CASSESGRGLGETQYF

V: TRBV6-5
CDR3: CATGGTGVNGYTF

V: TRBV11-2
CDR3: CASSGLAGNTGELFF

V: TRBV6-2/TRBV6-3
CDR3: CASGYQPQHF

V: TRBV5-1
CDR3: CASSFRLAGDQETQYF

V: TRBV20-1
CDR3: CSATRDGWGQETQYF

V: TRBV6-5
CDR3: CASSYGSRAYEQYF

V: TRBV19
CDR3: CASSIRVSGANVLTF

V: TRBV9
CDR3: CASSVPGQQTRDYTF

V: TRBV19
CDR3: CASSAGVWQPQHF

V: TRBV6-2/TRBV6-3
CDR3: CASSYIRDRGTSGANVLTF

V: TRBV7-8
CDR3: CASSLGGVETQYF

V: TRBV19
CDR3: CASSRRGDAFF

V: TRBV7-3
CDR3: CASSRSGGTEAFF

V: TRBV2
CDR3: CASTQAAASSGNTIYF

V: TRBV12-3/TRBV12-4
CDR3: CASTGHPNTEAFF

V: TRBV6-9
CDR3: CASSYFTYRQGYTGELFF

V: TRBV19
CDR3: CASSPRDSAPYEQYF

V: TRBV12-3/TRBV12-4
CDR3: CASSLVAGVDGYTF

V: TRBV29-1
CDR3: CSVSSGEETQYF

V: TRBV6-1
CDR3: CASVGGQSKGAFF

V: TRBV11-2
CDR3: CASSSGDRGSRASYEQYF

V: TRBV11-3
CDR3: CASSLWEGQPQHF

V: TRBV27
CDR3: CASSPQGQGQYF

V: TRBV6-5
CDR3: CASSYFRTGNSPLHF

V: TRBV6-5
CDR3: CASSYLDRLETQYF

V: TRBV6-1
CDR3: CASSEAKGPNYGYTF

V: TRBV12-3/TRBV12-4
CDR3: CASSSGVSPLHF

V: TRBV12-3/TRBV12-4
CDR3: CASSVHSGYTF

V: TRBV7-2
CDR3: CASSLAPDEQYF

V: TRBV12-3/TRBV12-4
CDR3: CASSATSWQETQYF

V: TRBV7-2
CDR3: CASSLVAPTIREQYF

V: TRBV12-3/TRBV12-4
CDR3: CASSSIQTSGSYEQYF

V: TRBV2
CDR3: CASREGMNTEAFF

V: TRBV20-1
CDR3: CSAQQDSNQPQHF

V: TRBV12-3/TRBV12-4
CDR3: CASSFAGASGGEQYF